The T cell receptor (beta chain) under discussion was sequenced for a study of blood T cell repertoires in COVID-19 (dated by TCRdb to the early 2020s). With regard to the full study: The collaborator samples originated in the United States, Italy and Spain and spanned the acute and convalescent phases of COVID-19. The material from the prospective study consisted of cDNA or gDNA derived from T cells, B-cell-depleted T cells, or PBMCs. Subjects who had been exposed to COVID-19, were actively infected with it, or had recovered from it provided the deeply sampled blood TCRbeta repertoires that made up the dataset. The repertoires were released in a freely available public database meant as a resource for research on the immune response to SARS-CoV-2. The samples were drawn from the first 160 participants of the ongoing ImmuneRACE study and from more than 1,000 subjects provided by 6 global collaborators. A de-identified subject ID, COVID-19 status, age in years and sex were almost always included in the sample metadata. Where HLA class I and class II types were available, the types were taken from metadata supplied by the sample provider, not from assay-based typing. The full study reports these points: The amount of clinical and demographic metadata varied by source and participant and was provided uncurated.

Sequences SGHAT (CDR1) and FQNNGV (CDR2) are obtained from the germline V gene. The CDR3 numbers 17 residues from cysteine through phenylalanine. The read is trimmed to its CDR3 DNA, 51 bases read in frame from base 1. The V and J ends are trimmed by 1 base and 3 bases, leaving 15 bases between them. To note about this clone: This receptor's antigen is unknown. Base-call qualities are not available, and no considerably larger clone is one nucleotide away.

The immunoSEQ Assay, a bias-controlled multiplex PCR, was used to amplify TCRbeta CDR3 regions from genomic DNA. The paper's processing steps were these. The number of nucleated cells in each sample was estimated from the amplification of reference gene primers within the assay. To quantify the absolute abundance of each unique TCRbeta CDR3 rearrangement, sequence reads were collapsed and filtered. For each sample, productive Simpson clonality was calculated as the square root of Simpson's diversity index across productive rearrangements. Imported from immuneACCESS, the table was reduced by TCRdb to in-frame sequences with V and J called. These copies leave out some clones; in studies compared against another copy, an unresolved V gene accounts for under half, and the cause of the remainder is not known. V and J calls and clone size are as listed in that table; D and trimming were resolved from the DNA. The sample has under 200,000 clones on record, about 89% of them singletons. The ten largest account for roughly 2.5% of the sample.

The collaborating institutions used their own protocols to collect whole blood in K2EDTA tubes. Collaborator samples were shipped for TCRbeta analysis as frozen whole blood, isolated PBMCs, or DNA extracted from either sample type. Sequenced: peripheral blood. The clonotype was recovered from a middle-aged man with active or convalescent COVID-19. The rearranged chain carries TRBV11-2 and TRBJ1-4; a tentative D call is TRBD1 (6 bases match). CDR3 loop: CASSLGGGRVANEKLFF. The DNA is TGTGCCAGCAGCTTAGGGGGGGGCAGGGTTGCTAATGAAAAACTGTTTTTT.